This T cell receptor (beta chain) was sequenced in a study of blood T cell repertoires in COVID-19. The table came from immunoSEQ multiplex PCR; TCRdb's copy has only in-frame clones and leaves some out. This repertoire shows about 50,000 clones, around 82% found once; its top ten account for around a quarter. The sample holds a few counts of this clone. Trimming took 5 bases from V and 2 from J; bases not matched to a gene: 8. Germline V gene lookup returns CDR1 KGHSH and CDR2 LQKENI. This CDR3 has 16 residues. The source is a woman older than 75 with COVID-19, enrolled during active disease. The chain has TRBV18 and TRBJ1-5, with 8 bases identical to TRBD1. Sequencing input: peripheral blood. The CDR3, as DNA: TGTGCCAGCTCAGGAATCGGGACAGGAGGCAATCAGCCCCAGCATTTT. It translates to CASSGIGTGGNQPQHF.